Described below is a single T cell receptor beta chain sequence and its context. The DNA is omitted, as the CDR3 cannot be located on it reliably, and the CDR3 follows TCRdb's listing. The CDR3 length is 17 residues, termini included. The data were taken from a study of blood T cell repertoires in COVID-19. Study-wide context: Material from acute and convalescent COVID-19 was sourced from the United States, Italy and Spain. T cells, B-cell-depleted T cells, or PBMCs supplied cDNA or gDNA.

Source study methods: For nucleated cells, counts were estimated from reference gene primer amplification. Method: immunoSEQ multiplex PCR; TCRdb's copy keeps in-frame clones and lacks some. D and trimming come from the DNA, and the V and J calls and clone size come from that table. The sample comprises more than 90,000 clones, over 70% of which are singletons, and under 0.85% rests with the top ten. Sequencing input: peripheral blood. The sequence was obtained from an older woman with acute or convalescent COVID-19. J is TRBJ1-3 and V is TRBV23-1. TRBV23-1 is known as an ORF, though its function is uncertain. The CDR3 spells CASSEFIFWRGKLAIYF.